The 6 T cell receptor beta chains below come from one sample, sequenced in a study of blood T cell repertoires in COVID-19. Profiling relied on immunoSEQ multiplex PCR, and the TCRdb table lists in-frame clones only, not all of them. The table shows 70,000 or so clones, with around three quarters occurring only once. The sample was peripheral blood. The receptor set was obtained from a human donor in a cohort sampled during active COVID-19.

In its sample, this clone was seen a few times. The rearrangement links TRBV19 to TRBJ1-5; D is perhaps TRBD1 (6 bases). Trimming shortened V by 4 bases and J by 0 bases, and 10 bases separated the two germline ends. CDR1 is LNHDA, CDR2 SQIVND, per germline (reference sequence). The CDR3 length is 15 residues. The CDR3 nucleotides are TGTGCCAGTAGTACAGGGGCCTCTAGCAATCAGCCCCAGCATTTT. This codes for CASSTGASSNQPQHF. The variable domain in full, completed from reference TRBV19 and TRBJ1-5, reads DGGITQSPKYLFRKEGQNVTLSCEQNLNHDAMYWYRQDPGQGLRLIYYSQIVNDFQKGDIAEGYSVSREKKESFPLTVTSAQKNPTAFYLCASSTGASSNQPQHFGDGTRLSIL.

The chain links TRBV27 to TRBJ2-2; the D gene is possibly TRBD1 (5 bases). The length of the CDR3 is 15 residues. V lost 3 bases and J 6 bases, leaving 14 bases between the germline ends. The germline gives CDR1 MNHEY, CDR2 SMNVEV (reference sequence). CDR3 DNA: TGTGCCAGCAGTTTTCAAAGGGGAAATCCCGGGGAGCTGTTTTTT. This sequence encodes CASSFQRGNPGELFF.

The rearrangement uses TRBV5-1 and TRBJ1-1; D call uncertain. This CDR3 is 14 amino acids long. The germline V gene encodes CDR1 SGHRS and CDR2 YFSETQ. Trimming shortened V by 0 bases and J by 5 bases, and 11 bases separated the two germline ends. The DNA of the CDR3 is TGCGCCAGCAGCTTGGCCTTACAGCGGACTGAAGCTTTCTTT. Protein: CASSLALQRTEAFF.

This chain joins TRBV30 and TRBJ1-2, with TRBD1 identical over 7 bases. V lost 4 bases, J lost 1 base, and 3 bases stayed unmatched. The CDR3 is 13 amino acids. Per germline, CDR1 GTSNPN and CDR2 SVGIG (reference sequence). CDR3 DNA: TGTGCCTGGAACAGGGACAGTAACTATGGCTACACCTTC. Translated, it gives CAWNRDSNYGYTF.

V usage is TRBV2 and J usage is TRBJ2-7; tentatively, D is TRBD1 (5 bases). The CDR3 runs 13 residues. Between the trimmed V and J ends, which lost 5 bases and 2 bases, there was a span of 10 bases. Germline values: CDR1 SNHLY, CDR2 FYNNEI. DNA of the CDR3: TGTGCCAGCAGTAGACAGCTACCCTACGAGCAGTACTTC. It is translated as CASSRQLPYEQYF.

V and J are TRBV9 and TRBJ2-5; D is perhaps TRBD2 (6 bases). This CDR3 contains 17 residues. CDR1 is SGDLS, CDR2 YYNGEE, per germline. Between the trimmed V and J ends, which lost 4 bases and 6 bases, there was a span of 25 bases. CDR3 in DNA: TGTGCCAGCAGCCCTAGCGCAGGTTCCCCCGTTGAGCAGACCCAGTACTTC. The encoded protein is CASSPSAGSPVEQTQYF. Variable domain in full (rest from reference TRBV9 and TRBJ2-5): DSGVTQTPKHLITATGQRVTLRCSPRSGDLSVYWYQQSLDQGLQFLIQYYNGEERAKGNILERFSAQQFPDLHSELNLSSLELGDSALYFCASSPSAGSPVEQTQYFGPGTRLLVL.